These 21 T cell receptor beta chains originate from one sample sequenced in a study of glioma-infiltrating T cells after dendritic cell vaccination. TCRdb's copy holds only in-frame clones and misses some; the assay was immunoSEQ multiplex PCR. The sample records about 87,000 clones, roughly 80% being singletons. Noted time point: after dendritic cell vaccination, including at tumor progression/relapse. The specimen was blood, collected after dendritic cell vaccination. The receptors were sampled from a human donor with glioblastoma.

The V and J genes are TRBV5-1 and TRBJ2-7; D not certain. Between the trimmed V and J ends, which lost 4 bases and 3 bases, there was a span of 17 bases. Germline-derived CDR1 and CDR2 are SGHRS and YFSETQ. The CDR3 spans 15 residues. CDR3 protein: CASSPQPTLRYEQYF. The CDR3 DNA reads as TGCGCCAGCAGCCCGCAACCAACACTACGCTACGAGCAGTACTTC.

This chain links TRBV14 with TRBJ1-2; D not certain. Trimming removed 3 bases at V and 4 bases at J, with 6 bases between. CDR1 SGHDN and CDR2 FVKESK come from the germline V gene. The CDR3 is 12 residues long. The chain's CDR3 is CASSQSSYGYTF. CDR3 in DNA: TGTGCCAGCAGCCAGTCCTCCTATGGCTACACCTTC.

The V call is TRBV5-4, the J call TRBJ2-3; no definite D call. CDR3 length equals 13 residues. Germline V gives CDR1 SGHNT, CDR2 YYREEE (reference sequence). Trimming left V 1 base short and J 1 base short, with 4 bases between. DNA of the CDR3: TGTGCCAGCAGCTTGTTCGGCACAGATACGCAGTATTTT. This translates into CASSLFGTDTQYF.

The chain uses TRBV2 and TRBJ2-6, with TRBD1 matching over 8 bases. Germline V gene lookup returns CDR1 SNHLY and CDR2 FYNNEI. V trimming: 7 bases; J trimming: 4 bases; junction bases outside the gene matches: 6. This CDR3 region has 15 residues. CDR3 residues: CASILDRDGANVLTF. As DNA, the CDR3 is TGTGCCAGCATTCTGGACAGGGACGGGGCCAACGTCCTGACTTTC.

The chain couples TRBV2 to TRBJ1-1; 8 bases match TRBD1. Unmatched junction bases numbered 6, after V lost 7 bases and J lost 2 bases. The CDR3 loop spans 14 amino acids. Germline V lookup: CDR1 SNHLY, CDR2 FYNNEI. The CDR3 nucleotides are TGTGCCAGCACCCTGGACAGGGTTAACACTGAAGCTTTCTTT. Its translation is CASTLDRVNTEAFF.

The genes are TRBV19 and TRBJ1-5; 7 bases map to TRBD1. From germline, CDR1 is LNHDA and CDR2 SQIVND (reference sequence). Trimming cost V 10 bases and J 0 bases; bases outside gene matches: 12. The CDR3 sequence is 16 residues long. The DNA for the CDR3 is TGTGCCACTGAGGCGGGGACAGATTATAGCAATCAGCCCCAGCATTTT. Translation: CATEAGTDYSNQPQHF.

The V call is TRBV23-1, the J call TRBJ1-5, with 7 bases lining up with TRBD1. TRBV23-1 is an ORF for which the function is uncertain. This CDR3 region has 13 residues. After removal of 4 bases from V and 6 bases from J, the junction contained 3 bases not matched to a gene. DNA of the CDR3: TGCGCCAGCAGTCCGGGACAGTCTCAGCCCCAGCATTTT. Its protein is CASSPGQSQPQHF.

This clone was observed a handful of times. This chain links TRBV4-1 with TRBJ1-3; the match to TRBD1 covers 8 bases. V lost 8 bases to trimming and J lost 9 bases; unmatched junction nucleotides: 0. CDR1 is MGHRA, CDR2 YSYEKL, per germline. CDR3 length equals 10 residues. This chain's CDR3 is CASGQGTIYF. The CDR3 nucleotides read TGCGCCAGCGGACAGGGCACCATATATTTT.

This clone turned up a few times. The V and J genes are TRBV7-6 and TRBJ2-1; the D gene is possibly TRBD1 (5 bases). The CDR3 is made up of 13 amino acids. Deletions cut 1 base from V and 8 bases from J, with 9 bases between. Per germline, CDR1 SGHVS and CDR2 FNYEAQ. In DNA, the CDR3 is TGTGCCAGCAGCTTAGACAGGTTCGATGAGCAGTTCTTC. Translation: CASSLDRFDEQFF.

The table lists this clone with a few counts. CDR3 sequence reads: CASLLSGGTEAFF. The CDR3 DNA reads as TGTGCCAGTCTGCTTTCCGGGGGGACTGAAGCTTTCTTT. The chain has TRBV19 and TRBJ1-1; possibly TRBD1 for D (5 bases). CDR3 length: 13 residues. The V gene's germline CDR1 is LNHDA and CDR2 SQIVND (reference sequence). V lost 8 bases and J lost 5, with 15 bases in between. Full variable domain (remainder filled in from reference TRBV19 and TRBJ1-1): DGGITQSPKYLFRKEGQNVTLSCEQNLNHDAMYWYRQDPGQGLRLIYYSQIVNDFQKGDIAEGYSVSREKKESFPLTVTSAQKNPTAFYLCASLLSGGTEAFFGQGTRLTVV.

CDR3 loop: CASSEGGQGYQPQHF. Written as DNA, the CDR3 is TGTGCCAGCAGTGAAGGAGGACAGGGATATCAGCCCCAGCATTTT. The chain is built from TRBV6-1 and TRBJ1-5, with 8 positions matching TRBD1. Germline loops: CDR1 MNHNS, CDR2 SASEGT. The V and J ends lost 1 base and 5 bases, in that order; junction bases with no gene match: 4. There are 15 residues in the CDR3.

V and J are TRBV5-3 and TRBJ2-3; 7 bases fit TRBD2. TRBV5-3 is classed as an ORF, of uncertain function. V shed 3 bases and J 1 base; nucleotides not matched to a gene: 5. The CDR3 has 15 amino acids. CDR3 residues: CARSYRTRGTDTQYF. CDR3 DNA sequence: TGTGCCAGAAGCTATAGGACTAGGGGCACAGATACGCAGTATTTT.

The rearrangement links TRBV6-6 to TRBJ2-5; 9 bases line up with TRBD1. V lost 6 bases to trimming and J lost 2 bases; unmatched junction nucleotides: 10. The germline V gene encodes CDR1 MNHNY and CDR2 SVGAGI (reference sequence). There are 16 residues in the CDR3. The CDR3 reads CASRGTDRGIQETQYF. The CDR3 DNA reads as TGTGCCAGCAGGGGGACGGACAGGGGCATTCAAGAGACCCAGTACTTC.

This chain connects TRBV4-2 to TRBJ2-1, with D hard to call. The CDR3 totals 14 residues. Looked up from germline, CDR1 is LGHNA and CDR2 is YNFKEQ. Trimming removed 0 bases from V and 6 bases from J, with 9 bases in between. Here the CDR3 reads CASSQDLAANEQFF. The CDR3 nucleotides are TGTGCCAGCAGCCAAGATCTTGCGGCCAATGAGCAGTTCTTC.

The V gene is TRBV5-1, the J gene TRBJ1-6; 9 bases are shared with TRBD1. This CDR3 has 15 residues. Germline CDR1 is SGHRS and CDR2 is YFSETQ. J lost 5 bases, V lost 4 bases, and 4 bases had no gene match. The CDR3 nucleotides are TGCGCCAGCAGCGCAAGGACAGGGGATAATTCACCCCTCCACTTT. It specifies CASSARTGDNSPLHF.

The chain is built from TRBV11-3 and TRBJ2-5, with 9 bases aligning to TRBD2. Trimming at V came to 4 bases and at J to 1 base, leaving 4 bases not matched to a gene. The CDR3 length is 15 residues. Per germline, CDR1 SGHNT and CDR2 YENEEA. DNA for the CDR3: TGTGCCAGCAGCTCCTCAGCGGGGGGCCAAGAGACCCAGTACTTC. Translated: CASSSSAGGQETQYF.

The chain combines TRBV27 with TRBJ1-5; D gene ambiguous. Germline assignment: CDR1 MNHEY and CDR2 SMNVEV (reference sequence). Between the trimmed V and J ends, which lost 1 base and 4 bases, there was a span of 8 bases. The CDR3 sequence is 14 residues long. The CDR3 here is CASSLLADNQPQHF. The CDR3 DNA follows: TGTGCCAGCAGTTTATTGGCTGATAATCAGCCCCAGCATTTT.

The V gene is TRBV5-1, the J gene TRBJ1-3; 11 nucleotides align to TRBD1. The CDR3 contains 15 residues. CDR1 is SGHRS, CDR2 YFSETQ, per germline. V gave up 5 bases and J gave up 2 bases; unmatched junction bases: 3. The CDR3 bases are TGCGCCAGCAGTATGGGACAGGGGGCTGGAAACACCATATATTTT. Translated, it gives CASSMGQGAGNTIYF.

V usage is TRBV29-1 and J usage is TRBJ1-1; no clear D gene. From germline, CDR1 is SQVTM and CDR2 ANQGSEA. This CDR3 is built from 14 residues. V was pared by 1 base and J by 5 bases, with 14 bases between. The CDR3 loop reads CSVEGAAPATEAFF. CDR3 coding DNA: TGCAGCGTTGAAGGGGCAGCCCCAGCTACTGAAGCTTTCTTT.

The rearrangement links TRBV2 to TRBJ2-1, with a tentative D call TRBD2 (6 bases). Trimming shortened V by 4 bases and J by 4 bases, and 14 bases separated the two germline ends. This CDR3 is built from 15 residues. Germline V gives CDR1 SNHLY, CDR2 FYNNEI. The CDR3 DNA reads as TGTGCCAGCAGTGCTAGAGTAGCGGTATACAATGAGCAGTTCTTC. It translates to CASSARVAVYNEQFF.

This clone was counted a single time. This sequence joins TRBV30 and TRBJ1-1, with 7 bases identical to TRBD1. This CDR3 has 15 residues. V lost 5 bases, J lost 5 bases, and 14 bases stayed unmatched. The germline V gene has CDR1 GTSNPN and CDR2 SVGIG (reference sequence). The CDR3 region is CAWETGTGDYTEAFF. CDR3 DNA: TGTGCCTGGGAGACAGGGACGGGAGATTATACTGAAGCTTTCTTT.